The rows below give T cell receptor beta chains drawn from one sample of a study of control samples from healthy donors and cancer patients. Repertoires were generated with immunoSEQ multiplex PCR, while TCRdb's copy carries only in-frame clones and drops some. The data contain about 120,000 clones, approximately 87% of them singletons. Sequencing was carried out using blood. Receptor source: a young man in good health. The CDR3 runs from the conserved cysteine through the conserved F or W.

TRBJ2-1 | TRBV19 | 11 | CASSGTYEQFF
TRBJ2-3 | TRBV7-9 | 15 | CASSWGTGIADTQYF
TRBJ1-2 | TRBV2 | 14 | CASRPRGQGVGYTF
TRBJ1-6 | TRBV30 | 15 | CAWRSLTGTNSPLHF
TRBJ2-3 | TRBV2 | 11 | CASNGLDTQYF
TRBJ1-1 | TRBV19 | 13 | CASSYRRNTEAFF
TRBJ2-2 | TRBV18 | 16 | CASSPRTGKDTGELFF
TRBJ2-3 | TRBV19 | 14 | CASSPGGGTDTQYF
TRBJ2-2 | TRBV12-5 | 16 | CASGLKLAGNTGELFF
TRBJ1-1 | TRBV29-1 | 10 | CSVGQGLAFF
TRBJ1-2 | TRBV11-2 | 15 | CASSLVGQGAGGYTF
TRBJ2-1 | TRBV4-1 | 12 | CASSQERGAQFF
TRBJ1-5 | TRBV7-3 | 15 | CASSSGTGGNQPQHF
TRBJ1-5 | TRBV12-3/TRBV12-4 | 12 | CASRFSGQPQHF
TRBJ2-1 | TRBV7-9 | 18 | CASSSGLAGGLSYNEQFF
TRBJ2-3 | TRBV29-1 | 15 | CSVGTLSGFTDTQYF
TRBJ2-7 | TRBV29-1 | 13 | CSVGQGTSYEQYF
TRBJ2-2 | TRBV10-1 | 15 | CASSAFSPNTGELFF
TRBJ1-1 | TRBV30 | 14 | CAWKLTLRSTEAFF
TRBJ1-5 | TRBV19 | 16 | CASSSSLQEIGQPQHF
TRBJ2-5 | TRBV19 | 14 | CASSSLAVQETQYF
TRBJ2-3 | TRBV5-5 | 15 | CASIRSGGVSDTQYF
TRBJ2-3 | TRBV5-1 | 15 | CASRLAGSLTDTQYF
TRBJ2-3 | TRBV30 | 13 | CAWSVRQADTQYF
TRBJ1-1 | TRBV18 | 13 | CASSQELNTEAFF
TRBJ2-2 | TRBV10-1 | 12 | CASSANTGELFF
TRBJ1-5 | TRBV27 | 15 | CASSLGGGGNQPQHF
TRBJ1-2 | TRBV11-2 | 14 | CASSSRQGNYGYTF
TRBJ1-1 | TRBV5-6 | 14 | CASSLPRGSTEAFF
TRBJ1-1 | TRBV10-3 | 14 | CAIRASNEGTEAFF
TRBJ2-5 | TRBV6-5 | 15 | CASGRQGESGETQYF
TRBJ2-2 | TRBV6-5 | 14 | CASRDPGGTGELFF
TRBJ1-1 | TRBV5-1 | 14 | CASARSTPNTEAFF
TRBJ2-5 | TRBV5-1 | 17 | CASSLGSGTGRQETQYF
TRBJ1-4 | TRBV5-1 | 15 | CASSSPAGGGEKLFF
TRBJ1-2 | TRBV7-8 | 14 | CASSLGLSNYGYTF
TRBJ1-1 | TRBV9 | 15 | CASSVVRTANTEAFF
TRBJ2-1 | TRBV18 | 13 | CASSPGTYNEQFF
TRBJ2-3 | TRBV6-1 | 15 | CASSELVTSTDTQYF
TRBJ2-5 | TRBV5-1 | 12 | CASSPTQETQYF
TRBJ2-4 | TRBV4-1 | 17 | CASSQVRIDLAKNIQYF
TRBJ2-1 | TRBV10-1 | 16 | CASSEGVAGGPKGVFF
TRBJ1-2 | TRBV30 | 11 | CAWATNYGYTF
TRBJ1-3 | TRBV9 | 16 | CASTATGIESGNTIYF
TRBJ2-7 | TRBV24-1 | 15 | CATSGRQGASGEQYF
TRBJ1-6 | TRBV9 | 15 | CASSTSNRGESPLHF
TRBJ2-2 | TRBV5-6 | 15 | CASSFGAGNTGELFF
TRBJ2-5 | TRBV7-7 | 17 | CASSLGTSGGARETQYF
TRBJ2-3 | TRBV19 | 14 | CASSIKRITDTQYF
TRBJ2-3 | TRBV27 | 17 | CASSPLPTGAGTDTQYF
TRBJ1-2 | TRBV12-3/TRBV12-4 | 13 | CASGRGAEEGYTF
TRBJ1-6 | TRBV27 | 14 | CASSHRGYNSPLHF
TRBJ2-4 | TRBV4-1 | 14 | CASSPSLAKNIQYF
TRBJ1-1 | TRBV14 | 15 | CASSQSLDGNTEAFF
TRBJ2-7 | TRBV25-1 | 14 | CASSEDRGSYEQYF
TRBJ1-1 | TRBV2 | 13 | CASSTDGNTEAFF
TRBJ1-2 | TRBV18 | 14 | CASSPPAARYGYTF